The present entry profiles one T cell receptor beta chain with its context. Its specificity is unknown. With 60 Vbeta and 13 Jbeta primers, the PCR was carried out. Clones were read by immunoSEQ multiplex PCR, and TCRdb kept only the in-frame ones, dropping some. The sample lists more than 100,000 clones, roughly 65% occurring once. Nominally healthy donors were sampled, though unrecorded immune exposures were likely. These data come from a study of cytomegalovirus exposure and HLA in healthy donors. Study-level findings and limits: With later analysis, a missense DCLRE1C variant became linked to TCR beta V- and J-gene trimming. The study listed approximately 160 cytomegalovirus-associated TCR beta chains. In all likelihood, a cluster of highly shared sequence variants was a sequencing artifact.

After removal of 4 bases from V and 15 bases from J, the junction contained 18 bases not matched to a gene. Germline CDR1 reads SGDLS; CDR2 reads YYNGEE. This CDR3 is built from 15 residues. Specimen: PBMCs. The V gene is TRBV9, the J gene TRBJ2-1, with 8 positions matching TRBD2. The TCR sequence derives from a man in his forties in good health and CMV-seropositive. The chain's CDR3 is CASSLYLPNSGEPFF. The CDR3 DNA is TGTGCCAGCAGCTTGTACCTTCCGAATAGCGGGGAACCGTTCTTC.